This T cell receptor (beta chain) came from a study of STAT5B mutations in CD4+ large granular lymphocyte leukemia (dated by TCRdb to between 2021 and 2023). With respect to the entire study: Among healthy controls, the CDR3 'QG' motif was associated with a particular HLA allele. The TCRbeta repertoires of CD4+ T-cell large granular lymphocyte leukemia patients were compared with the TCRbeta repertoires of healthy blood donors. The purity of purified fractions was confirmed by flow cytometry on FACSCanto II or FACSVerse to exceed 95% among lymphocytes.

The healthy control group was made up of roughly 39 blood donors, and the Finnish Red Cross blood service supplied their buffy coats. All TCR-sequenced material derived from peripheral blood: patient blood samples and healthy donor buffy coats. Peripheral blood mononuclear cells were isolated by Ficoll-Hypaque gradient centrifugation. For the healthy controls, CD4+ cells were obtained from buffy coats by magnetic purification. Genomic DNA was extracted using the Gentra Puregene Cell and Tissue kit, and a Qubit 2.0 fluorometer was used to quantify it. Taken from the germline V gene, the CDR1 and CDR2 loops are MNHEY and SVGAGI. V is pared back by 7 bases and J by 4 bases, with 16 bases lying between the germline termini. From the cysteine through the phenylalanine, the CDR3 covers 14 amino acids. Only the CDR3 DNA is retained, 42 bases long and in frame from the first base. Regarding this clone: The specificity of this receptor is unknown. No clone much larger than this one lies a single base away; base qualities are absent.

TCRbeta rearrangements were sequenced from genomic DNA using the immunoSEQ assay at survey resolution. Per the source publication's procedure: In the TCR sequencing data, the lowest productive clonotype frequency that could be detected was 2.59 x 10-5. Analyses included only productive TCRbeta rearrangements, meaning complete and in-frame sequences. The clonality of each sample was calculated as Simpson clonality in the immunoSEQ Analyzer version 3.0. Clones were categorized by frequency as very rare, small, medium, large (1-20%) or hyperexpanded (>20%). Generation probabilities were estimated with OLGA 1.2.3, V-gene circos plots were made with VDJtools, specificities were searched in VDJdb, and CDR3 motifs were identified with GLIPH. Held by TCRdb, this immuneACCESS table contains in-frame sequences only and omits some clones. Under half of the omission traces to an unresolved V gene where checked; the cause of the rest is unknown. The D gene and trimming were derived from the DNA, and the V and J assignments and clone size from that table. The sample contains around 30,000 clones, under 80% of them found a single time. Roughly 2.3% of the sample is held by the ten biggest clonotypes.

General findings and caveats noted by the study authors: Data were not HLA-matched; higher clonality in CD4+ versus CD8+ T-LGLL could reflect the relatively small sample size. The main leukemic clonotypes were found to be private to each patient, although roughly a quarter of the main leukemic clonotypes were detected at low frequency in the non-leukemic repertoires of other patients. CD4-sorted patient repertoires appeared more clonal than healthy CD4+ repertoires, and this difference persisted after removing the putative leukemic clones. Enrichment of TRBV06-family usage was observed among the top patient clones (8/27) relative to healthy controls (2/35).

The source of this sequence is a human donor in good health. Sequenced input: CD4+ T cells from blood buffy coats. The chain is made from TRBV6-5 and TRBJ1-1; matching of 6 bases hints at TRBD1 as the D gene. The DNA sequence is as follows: TGTGCCAGCATCGGGACACTTTATGGCACTGAAGCTTTCTTT. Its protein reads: CASIGTLYGTEAFF.